A single sample is the source of the 15 T cell receptor beta chains below, sequenced in a study of response to subunit inactivated influenza vaccine. TCRdb fed the RT-PCR reads into MiXCR, producing one record per CDR3 protein. The sample shows almost 250,000 distinct CDR3 sequences, less than 15% of them seen only once. The input for sequencing was non-naive T cells sorted from PBMCs, taken 14 to 15 days before vaccination. All receptors come from a man aged 45-65 years who received an inactivated influenza vaccine.

This clonotype was counted many times. This rearrangement joins TRBV20-1 to TRBJ2-5; 9 nucleotides match TRBD1. Unmatched junction bases numbered 7, after V lost 3 bases and J lost 5 bases. There are 14 residues in the CDR3. Germline V CDR1 and CDR2: DFQATT, SNEGSKA (reference sequence). CDR3 loop: CSARSTGGSETQYF. The CDR3 DNA follows: TGCAGTGCTAGGTCAACAGGGGGCTCTGAGACCCAGTACTTC.

This clonotype has ten or more counts. The chain links TRBV25-1 to TRBJ2-7; D tentatively fits TRBD1 or TRBD2 (6 bases each). V lost 2 bases and J lost 7, with 12 bases in between. The germline V gene encodes CDR1 MGHDK and CDR2 SYGVNS. The length of the CDR3 is 13 residues. CDR3 in amino acids: CASSEGGLGEQYF. The CDR3 coding sequence is TGTGCCAGCAGTGAAGGGGGGCTGGGGGAGCAGTACTTC.

The chain employs TRBV6-1 and TRBJ2-1, with 13 bases lining up with TRBD2. V shed 6 bases and J 6 bases; nucleotides not matched to a gene: 5. Germline CDR1 MNHNS, CDR2 SASEGT. CDR3 length: 15 amino acids. DNA of the CDR3: TGTGCCAGCAGATCACTAGCGGGGGGGCTCAATGAGCAGTTCTTC. Translated, it gives CASRSLAGGLNEQFF.

This clonotype has a count of ten or more. The chain carries TRBV4-2 and TRBJ1-2, with 9 nucleotides matching TRBD1. The germline V gene encodes CDR1 LGHNA and CDR2 YNFKEQ. The CDR3 sequence is 17 residues long. The V segment lost 1 base and the J segment 7 bases; nucleotides outside the gene matches: 13. The DNA of the CDR3 is TGTGCCAGCAGCCAAGCGGCTGGACAGGGGCCGCTAGTTGGCTACACCTTC. Translated, it gives CASSQAAGQGPLVGYTF.

The V gene is TRBV3-1, the J gene TRBJ2-4; D gene unclear. The V end was cut by 0 bases, the J end by 13 bases, with 13 bases between. The CDR3 runs to 13 residues. The germline V gene has CDR1 LGHDT and CDR2 YNNKEL (reference sequence). The DNA for the CDR3 is TGTGCCAGCAGCCAAGATGATCGGGCCAACCAGTACTTC. It translates to CASSQDDRANQYF. Full variable domain (missing parts from reference TRBV3-1 and TRBJ2-4): DTAVSQTPKYLVTQMGNDKSIKCEQNLGHDTMYWYKQDSKKFLKIMFSYNNKELIINETVPNRFSPKSPDKAHLNLHINSLELGDSAVYFCASSQDDRANQYFGAGTRLSVL.

The CDR3 coding sequence is TGTGCCAGCAGCTTACTAGCGGGAGGGCCAGATACGCAGTATTTT. This encodes CASSLLAGGPDTQYF. The chain joins TRBV5-6 to TRBJ2-3; TRBD2 aligns across 13 bases. The germline V gene has CDR1 SGHDT and CDR2 YYEEEE. J lost 4 bases, V lost 2 bases, and 1 base had no gene match. This CDR3 region has 15 residues.

The CDR3 DNA is TGTGCCAGCTCATCCAAAGTCAGGGGAGGAACAGATACGCAGTATTTT. As protein: CASSSKVRGGTDTQYF. The V call is TRBV18, the J call TRBJ2-3; D possibly matches TRBD1 or TRBD2 (6 bases each). This CDR3 is 16 amino acids long. V lost 5 bases to trimming and J lost 3 bases, with 18 bases between them. Germline values: CDR1 KGHSH, CDR2 LQKENI.

At least ten counts were recorded for this clonotype. The chain recombines TRBV12-3 or TRBV12-4 with TRBJ1-5, with TRBD1 as a possible D gene (5 bases). The CDR3 extends over 13 amino acids. V lost 5 bases to trimming and J lost 4 bases, with 9 bases between them. CDR3 amino acids: CASSGGGNQPQHF. The CDR3 DNA reads as TGTGCCAGCAGTGGGGGAGGGAATCAGCCCCAGCATTTT.

This clonotype was detected many times. The gene calls are TRBV3-1 and TRBJ1-1; weak D call: TRBD1 (5 bases). V lost 2 bases and J lost 1, with 11 bases in between. The CDR3 has 15 amino acids. Germline assignment: CDR1 LGHDT and CDR2 YNNKEL (reference sequence). The CDR3 sequence: CASSQQGRGNTEAFF. The CDR3 DNA follows: TGTGCCAGCAGCCAACAGGGAAGGGGGAACACTGAAGCTTTCTTT.

The J gene is TRBJ1-3, the V gene TRBV25-1; tentatively, D is TRBD1 (6 bases). Germline V CDR1 and CDR2: MGHDK, SYGVNS. Trimming removed 4 bases from V and 4 bases from J, with 11 bases in between. The CDR3 is made up of 14 amino acids. CDR3 region: CASSVGGDGNTIYF. In nucleotides, the CDR3 is TGTGCCAGCAGTGTAGGGGGGGACGGAAACACCATATATTTT.

This clonotype was seen a few times. The V gene is TRBV15, the J gene TRBJ2-1; 8 bases match TRBD2. CDR1 LNHNV and CDR2 YYDKDF come from the germline V gene (reference sequence). The CDR3 loop spans 17 amino acids. The ends lost 0 bases at V and 3 bases at J; junction bases unmatched: 7. The CDR3, as DNA: TGTGCCACCAGCAGAGATATCGTAGCGGGGATCTACAATGAGCAGTTCTTC. Translation gives CATSRDIVAGIYNEQFF.

This clonotype was seen a few times. The chain links TRBV7-8 to TRBJ2-7; D might be TRBD2 (6 bases). The CDR3 sequence is 17 residues long. Trimming took 5 bases from V and 3 from J, leaving 23 bases between them. CDR1 is SGHVS, CDR2 FQNEAQ, per germline. In nucleotides, the CDR3 is TGTGCCAGCAGCGAGAGCAGGGTTCGCGGGGTGATCTACGAGCAGTACTTC. This encodes CASSESRVRGVIYEQYF.

This clonotype came up many times. The V and J genes are TRBV20-1 and TRBJ2-7, with D maybe TRBD1 (5 bases). With 1 base removed from V and 4 bases from J, the gap between germline ends came to 17 bases. CDR3 length: 15 amino acids. Germline V CDR1 and CDR2: DFQATT, SNEGSKA (reference sequence). CDR3 coding DNA: TGCAGTGCTAGAGGGACAAATTCAGGTGCTTACGAGCAGTACTTC. Translating gives CSARGTNSGAYEQYF.

A few counts support this clonotype. The CDR3 spells CASSYSKSGTGAYEQYF. The CDR3, as DNA: TGTGCCAGCAGTTACTCGAAGTCTGGGACGGGAGCCTACGAGCAGTACTTC. This chain joins TRBV6-5 and TRBJ2-7; perhaps TRBD2 as D (6 bases). Germline V gene sequence: CDR1 MNHEY, CDR2 SVGAGI. CDR3 length equals 17 residues. V lost 0 bases and J 2 bases, leaving 17 bases between the germline ends.

CDR3 sequence: CASSSDRQGLSGETQYF. The CDR3 DNA follows: TGTGCCAGCAGCTCAGATAGACAGGGTCTTTCGGGAGAGACCCAGTACTTC. The V and J genes are TRBV7-9 and TRBJ2-5; 7 bases align to TRBD1. The length of the CDR3 is 17 residues. Germline V CDR1 and CDR2: SEHNR, FQNEAQ (reference sequence). The trim removed 4 bases at V and 4 bases at J, leaving 15 bases unmatched.